Below, one T cell receptor (beta chain) is given with its context. Its antigen is unidentified. The CDR3 loop spans 14 amino acids. Trimming took off 2 bases at V and 0 bases at J, with 6 bases between the two ends. The germline gives CDR1 MNHEY, CDR2 SVGAGI. The sample originates from a study of cytomegalovirus exposure and HLA in healthy donors. The PCR was carried out with 60 Vbeta primers and 13 Jbeta primers. Repertoires were generated with immunoSEQ multiplex PCR, while TCRdb's copy carries only in-frame clones and drops some. The sample records 150,000 to 200,000 clones, around 77% being singletons. The study's findings and limits: TCR association rates varied by HLA locus in a later analysis, with DRB1 highest and HLA-C lowest. It was shown in a later analysis that HLA-associated TCR beta chains were more clonally expanded than other, equally common chains. Most CMV-associated TCR beta chains appeared HLA-restricted in a later analysis.

Healthy bone marrow donors supplied every sample. Sequenced sample: PBMCs. This TCR came from a man between 25 and 39 years old in good health and CMV-seropositive. This chain uses TRBV6-5 with TRBJ2-3; D remains unclear. This CDR3 reads CASSYRLSTDTQYF. The CDR3, as DNA: TGTGCCAGCAGTTACCGACTTAGCACAGATACGCAGTATTTT.